The 21 T cell receptor beta chains given below trace back to one sample, sequenced in a study of cytomegalovirus exposure and HLA in healthy donors. Amplification used 60 Vbeta primers and 13 Jbeta primers. Produced via immunoSEQ multiplex PCR; TCRdb's table is partial and in-frame only. The sample holds under 120,000 clones; 55% to 65% are singletons and the top ten take around 4%. The sequencing sample was made of PBMCs. These receptors all come from a man aged 25 to 45 in good health and CMV-seropositive.

This clone was seen a handful of times. This rearrangement joins TRBV2 to TRBJ2-2; a possible D gene is TRBD1 (6 bases). The germline CDR1 and CDR2 sequences are SNHLY and FYNNEI. V was cut by 6 bases and J by 6 bases, with 11 bases left in between. The CDR3 runs 13 residues. In DNA form, the CDR3 reads TGTGCCAGCAGCGCAGGGGAAGCCGGGGAGCTGTTTTTT. This sequence encodes CASSAGEAGELFF.

This clone was detected only a few times. The chain couples TRBV15 to TRBJ2-7, with a weak D call TRBD2 (5 bases). The CDR3 covers 13 residues. Trimming took 4 bases from V and 5 from J, leaving 12 bases between them. Germline CDR1 reads LNHNV; CDR2 reads YYDKDF (reference sequence). DNA of the CDR3: TGTGCCACCAGCAACCAGGACGGGAACGAGCAGTACTTC. Protein: CATSNQDGNEQYF. Supplemented by reference TRBV15 and TRBJ2-7, the full variable domain reads DAMVIQNPRYQVTQFGKPVTLSCSQTLNHNVMYWYQQKSSQAPKLLFHYYDKDFNNEADTPDNFQSRRPNTSFCFLDIRSPGLGDTAMYLCATSNQDGNEQYFGPGTRLTVT.

The chain is built from TRBV5-1 and TRBJ1-1; no clear D. Deletions cut 4 bases from V and 5 bases from J, with 9 bases between. Germline V gene lookup returns CDR1 SGHRS and CDR2 YFSETQ. This CDR3 contains 12 residues. CDR3 coding DNA: TGCGCCAGCAGCGAGGCACGGACTGAAGCTTTCTTT. It translates to CASSEARTEAFF.

This clone was seen a few times. The rearrangement uses TRBV6-6 and TRBJ1-1; 10 bases agree with TRBD1. V trimming: 6 bases; J trimming: 5 bases; junction bases outside the gene matches: 0. The CDR3 loop spans 12 amino acids. CDR1 and CDR2 from the germline V gene are MNHNY and SVGAGI (reference sequence). The CDR3 region is CASRGQGTEAFF. DNA for the CDR3: TGTGCCAGCAGGGGACAGGGGACTGAAGCTTTCTTT.

V usage is TRBV18 and J usage is TRBJ2-2; 9 nucleotides align to TRBD1. V dropped 3 bases and J dropped 4; count of bases not matched to a gene: 9. Germline CDR1 reads KGHSH; CDR2 reads LQKENI. This CDR3 contains 17 residues. CDR3 region: CASSPGTGKRRTGELFF. The CDR3 DNA is TGTGCCAGCTCACCTGGGACAGGGAAAAGGCGCACCGGGGAGCTGTTTTTT.

This clone has more than one count but fewer than ten. The chain recombines TRBV10-3 with TRBJ1-1; the match to TRBD1 covers 10 bases. CDR3 size: 15 residues. Germline assignment: CDR1 ENHRY and CDR2 SYGVKD. J gave up 8 bases and V 3 bases, and 9 bases lay outside the gene matches. CDR3 sequence (DNA): TGTGCCATCAGTGAACCGACAGGGGGCGCCTCCGAAGCTTTCTTT. It is translated as CAISEPTGGASEAFF.

This sequence joins TRBV14 and TRBJ2-7; D remains ambiguous. The germline V and J ends were trimmed by 0 bases and 9 bases, with 9 bases remaining between them. The germline V gene encodes CDR1 SGHDN and CDR2 FVKESK. The CDR3 runs to 12 residues. CDR3 DNA: TGTGCCAGCAGCCAAGATAATTCTATGCAGTACTTC. This sequence encodes CASSQDNSMQYF.

V usage is TRBV6-5 and J usage is TRBJ2-3, with 8 bases lining up with TRBD2. Germline V CDR1 and CDR2: MNHEY, SVGAGI. Trimming at V came to 6 bases and at J to 2 bases, leaving 4 bases not matched to a gene. The CDR3 extends over 14 amino acids. The CDR3, as DNA: TGTGCCAGCAGGCCGGGGGGGCCCACAGATACGCAGTATTTT. This translates into CASRPGGPTDTQYF.

In its sample, this clone was seen once. The V gene is TRBV7-8, the J gene TRBJ2-7, with 14 bases aligning to TRBD2. With V trimmed by 2 bases and J by 2 bases, 5 bases remained unmatched. Looked up from germline, CDR1 is SGHVS and CDR2 is FQNEAQ. The CDR3 has 17 residues. CDR3 sequence (DNA): TGTGCCAGCAGCTTAAGGACTAGCGGGGGGAAAACCTACGAGCAGTACTTC. Translated: CASSLRTSGGKTYEQYF.

V and J are TRBV9 and TRBJ1-6; no clear D. The V gene lost 3 bases and the J gene lost 7 bases, with 11 bases spanning the gap. CDR3 size: 14 residues. CDR1 is SGDLS, CDR2 YYNGEE, per germline. CDR3 nucleotides: TGTGCCAGCAGCGAAGCAGGTTTAAATTCACCCCTCCACTTT. It is translated as CASSEAGLNSPLHF.

The rearrangement uses TRBV7-8 and TRBJ1-5; possibly TRBD1 for D (6 bases). This CDR3 has 14 residues. With 1 base removed from V and 9 bases from J, the gap between germline ends came to 13 bases. The germline gives CDR1 SGHVS, CDR2 FQNEAQ. In DNA, the CDR3 is TGTGCCAGCAGCTTAGTCGGCAGGGGATCGCCCCAGCATTTT. This gives the protein CASSLVGRGSPQHF.

The chain links TRBV5-4 to TRBJ2-1; 12 bases map to TRBD2. V lost 3 bases and J lost 4; bases outside the gene matches: 5. Per the germline V gene, CDR1 is SGHNT and CDR2 is YYREEE (reference sequence). The CDR3 covers 16 residues. Written as DNA, the CDR3 is TGTGCCAGCAGCTCCTGGACTAGCGGGGCTTACAATGAGCAGTTCTTC. Encoded protein: CASSSWTSGAYNEQFF.

In this sample, this clone turned up once. This rearrangement joins TRBV6-4 to TRBJ2-1; 10 bases are a match to TRBD2. Germline V gene sequence: CDR1 MRHNA, CDR2 SNTAGT. V lost 8 bases to trimming and J lost 4 bases; unmatched junction nucleotides: 8. The CDR3 contains 15 residues. The CDR3 loop reads CASPPPSGGYNEQFF. CDR3 in DNA: TGTGCCAGCCCTCCCCCTAGCGGGGGTTACAATGAGCAGTTCTTC.

The gene calls are TRBV4-1 and TRBJ2-1; the match to TRBD2 covers 11 bases. The CDR3 covers 15 residues. CDR1 is MGHRA and CDR2 is YSYEKL in the germline V gene. The J segment lost 6 bases and the V segment lost 1 base, leaving 2 bases of the junction unmatched. The CDR3 DNA reads as TGCGCCAGCAGCCAAGGACTAGCGGGGACCAATGAGCAGTTCTTC. Residues: CASSQGLAGTNEQFF.

The chain has TRBV10-1 and TRBJ2-3, with a possible D match to TRBD2 (6 bases). Germline V gene sequence: CDR1 WNHNN, CDR2 SYGVQD (reference sequence). V was shortened by 8 bases and J by 3 bases, with 15 bases between the two germline ends. The CDR3 consists of 14 residues. This chain's CDR3 is CASRSSGGTDTQYF. CDR3 DNA: TGCGCCAGCCGGAGTAGCGGAGGGACAGATACGCAGTATTTT.

Regarding this clone: In the same sample, other DNA sequences code for this CDR3. The chain employs TRBV21-1 and TRBJ2-7; TRBD1 is the table's D call, not checked against the DNA. TRBV21-1 is termed a pseudogene. The CDR3 loop spans 13 amino acids. The CDR3 DNA reads as TGTGCCAGCAGCAACCAGGGTAGGTACGAGCAGTACTTC. Protein: CASSNQGRYEQYF.

J is TRBJ2-5 and V is TRBV15; TRBD1 aligns across 10 bases. The junction had 5 bases not matched to a gene; V was cut back by 5 bases and J by 2 bases. This CDR3 contains 15 residues. The germline gives CDR1 LNHNV, CDR2 YYDKDF (reference sequence). The CDR3 loop reads CATSGPDRGQETQYF. The DNA for the CDR3 is TGTGCCACCAGCGGCCCGGACAGGGGGCAAGAGACCCAGTACTTC.

This rearrangement joins TRBV5-6 to TRBJ2-7; D is unclear. CDR1 and CDR2 (germline): SGHDT, YYEEEE. V was shortened by 1 base and J by 6 bases, with 11 bases between the two germline ends. The CDR3 loop spans 13 amino acids. CDR3 amino acids: CASSLLNSREQYF. The CDR3, as DNA: TGTGCCAGCAGCTTGCTTAACAGCCGCGAGCAGTACTTC.

This clone was seen a few times. This chain joins TRBV27 and TRBJ2-7; TRBD1 aligns across 9 bases. J was trimmed by 4 bases and V by 6 bases; bases with no gene match: 10. The CDR3 is 15 amino acids. CDR1 and CDR2 from the germline V gene are MNHEY and SMNVEV (reference sequence). The CDR3 nucleotides are TGTGCCAGCAGGAAGTTGGACAGGGGTATTTACGAGCAGTACTTC. Encoded protein: CASRKLDRGIYEQYF.

The table lists this clone with a few counts. The genes are TRBV5-1 and TRBJ2-1, with 9 bases aligning to TRBD2. The V gene's germline CDR1 is SGHRS and CDR2 YFSETQ. V lost 0 bases and J lost 9; bases outside the gene matches: 7. CDR3 length: 15 amino acids. As DNA, the CDR3 is TGCGCCAGCAGCTTGGCCGGGCTAGCGGGGAGTGAGCAGTTCTTC. It is translated as CASSLAGLAGSEQFF.

The chain recombines TRBV5-8 with TRBJ2-1; D possibly corresponds to TRBD2 (5 bases). CDR1 SGHTS and CDR2 YDEGEE come from the germline V gene. The CDR3 runs to 16 residues. V was clipped by 0 bases and J by 0 bases, with 10 bases between them. CDR3 residues: CASSLAAGYSYNEQFF. CDR3 nucleotide sequence: TGTGCCAGCAGCTTGGCCGCGGGCTACTCCTACAATGAGCAGTTCTTC.